This T cell receptor beta chain derives from a study of glioma-infiltrating T cells. This clonotype ranks as medium-sized. Antigen specificity is unknown. The study's findings and limits: Above-expected tissue-blood divergence occurred in all gliomas, most in low-grade ones. CDR3 overlap between tissue and blood was very small.

Germline-derived CDR1 and CDR2 are DFQATT and SNEGSKA (reference sequence). V was clipped by 6 bases and J by 4 bases, with 17 bases between them. The CDR3 has 14 amino acids. Using RNA template, CDR3s of TCR alpha and beta were amplified with iRepertoire arm-PCR. Tissue mRNA or PBMC total RNA, about 85-400 ng, went into one-step reverse transcription and amplification. TCRdb reprocessed the multiplex PCR reads with MiXCR, giving one entry per CDR3 protein. The data contain around 190,000 distinct CDR3 sequences, roughly 45% of them singletons. The sequence was obtained from a human donor with low-grade glioma or glioblastoma, undergoing nonglioma brain surgery, or in good health (not recorded which). The V call is TRBV20-1, the J call TRBJ2-3; D is perhaps TRBD2 (5 bases). Sequencing input: glioma tissue, nonneoplastic brain tissue, or PBMCs (not recorded which). In nucleotides, the CDR3 is TGCAGTGCCCGGCGCCCCGGAGGTGCAGATACGCAGTATTTT. It translates to CSARRPGGADTQYF.